Presented here are 21 T cell receptor beta chains from one specimen sequenced in a study of OX40 agonist ivuxolimab in advanced cancers. Measured with immunoSEQ multiplex PCR; TCRdb has only the in-frame clones, and not every one. The sample shows approximately 22,000 clones, under 90% of them seen only once. This specimen consisted of CD4+ or CD8+ T cells sorted from blood, obtained in a trial of the OX40 agonist ivuxolimab. The receptor set was obtained from an adult with an advanced solid tumor such as melanoma, head and neck, liver or kidney cancer.

This chain links TRBV2 with TRBJ2-7; D unclear. With 8 bases removed from V and 4 bases from J, the gap between germline ends came to 15 bases. Germline CDR1 is SNHLY and CDR2 is FYNNEI. The CDR3 sequence is 13 residues long. In nucleotides, the CDR3 is TGTGCCAGCGAACCTAAAAGGTGGTACGAGCAGTACTTC. Its translation is CASEPKRWYEQYF.

The rearrangement uses TRBV2 and TRBJ2-2; 8 bases agree with TRBD1. CDR1 is SNHLY, CDR2 FYNNEI, per germline. V shed 2 bases, J shed 2 bases, and the junction held 7 bases outside the gene matches. This CDR3 has 17 residues. The DNA for the CDR3 is TGTGCCAGCAGTGAATGGAGGACAGGGCCCAACACCGGGGAGCTGTTTTTT. This sequence encodes CASSEWRTGPNTGELFF.

The sample holds one count of this clone. This rearrangement joins TRBV13 to TRBJ2-4, with 10 nucleotides matching TRBD1. Germline V gene lookup returns CDR1 PRHDT and CDR2 FYEKMQ (reference sequence). V gave up 2 bases and J gave up 6 bases; unmatched junction bases: 10. The CDR3 runs 17 residues. The CDR3, as DNA: TGTGCCAGCAGCTTACCACACGGGACAGGGGAACTAAACATTCAGTACTTC. Protein: CASSLPHGTGELNIQYF.

V and J are TRBV6-6 and TRBJ2-7, with D perhaps given as TRBD1 or TRBD2 (6 bases each). The length of the CDR3 is 13 residues. Trimming took off 6 bases at V and 1 base at J, with 10 bases between the two ends. The germline CDR1 and CDR2 sequences are MNHNY and SVGAGI (reference sequence). In DNA, the CDR3 is TGTGCCAGCAGCCAAGGGGGGTCCTACGAGCAGTACTTC. Amino acid sequence: CASSQGGSYEQYF.

Worth noting for this clone: With a much larger clone just one base away, this may be a read error. The same CDR3 is also encoded by other DNA sequences in this sample. The chain is built from TRBV28 and TRBJ2-7, with TRBD1 matching over 9 bases. Germline V lookup: CDR1 MDHEN, CDR2 SYDVKM. The CDR3 has 15 residues. The chain's CDR3 is CASSTLWDRDYEQYF. The CDR3 nucleotides are TGTGCCAGCAGTACCCTTTGGGACAGGGACTACGAACAGTACTTC.

This rearrangement joins TRBV5-1 to TRBJ2-7; D is perhaps TRBD1 (6 bases). The CDR3 contains 14 residues. V shed 4 bases and J shed 4 bases, with 15 bases lying between them. Looked up from germline, CDR1 is SGHRS and CDR2 is YFSETQ. The CDR3, as DNA: TGCGCCAGCAGCCATAACAGGGCACCTTACGAGCAGTACTTC. Its translation: CASSHNRAPYEQYF.

The chain combines TRBV9 with TRBJ2-2; D possibly corresponds to TRBD1 (6 bases). Between the trimmed V and J ends, which lost 7 bases and 2 bases, there was a span of 9 bases. CDR1 SGDLS and CDR2 YYNGEE come from the germline V gene. CDR3 size: 13 residues. CDR3 sequence reads: CASDRYNTGELFF. The DNA of the CDR3 is TGTGCCAGCGACAGGTATAACACCGGGGAGCTGTTTTTT.

V gene TRBV27 combines with J gene TRBJ1-2, with D maybe TRBD1 (6 bases). The CDR3 has 14 residues. Trimming removed 3 bases at V and 4 bases at J, with 12 bases between. CDR1 is MNHEY and CDR2 is SMNVEV in the germline V gene (reference sequence). CDR3 nucleotide sequence: TGTGCCAGCAGTTTGGCCAGGGGTGGCTATGGCTACACCTTC. Its translation: CASSLARGGYGYTF.

V and J are TRBV7-2 and TRBJ2-7; D is unresolved. Germline loops: CDR1 SGHTA, CDR2 FQGNSA. The ends were cut back, 5 bases at V and 4 bases at J, with 6 bases in the middle. This CDR3 is built from 11 residues. The CDR3 sequence: CASSPDYEQYF. The CDR3 nucleotides are TGTGCCAGCAGCCCGGATTACGAGCAGTACTTC.

The chain employs TRBV7-9 and TRBJ2-7; 12 nucleotides line up with TRBD2. The CDR3 runs to 17 residues. The trim removed 2 bases at V and 0 bases at J, leaving 5 bases unmatched. Germline V gene lookup returns CDR1 SEHNR and CDR2 FQNEAQ (reference sequence). CDR3 in DNA: TGTGCCAGCAGCTTAACTAGCGGGGGGTTGAGCTCCTACGAGCAGTACTTC. Translated, it gives CASSLTSGGLSSYEQYF.

The chain employs TRBV2 and TRBJ1-2, with 8 bases identical to TRBD1. V was pared by 5 bases and J by 5 bases, with 4 bases of the junction left unmatched. Germline CDR1 SNHLY, CDR2 FYNNEI. The length of the CDR3 is 13 residues. CDR3 region: CASSKTGDYGYTF. CDR3 bases: TGTGCCAGCAGTAAGACAGGGGATTATGGCTACACCTTC.

The genes are TRBV5-1 and TRBJ2-7; D may be TRBD1 (5 bases). From germline, CDR1 is SGHRS and CDR2 YFSETQ. With 6 bases removed from V and 3 bases from J, the gap between germline ends came to 7 bases. The CDR3 spans 11 residues. The CDR3 loop reads CASTQGYEQYF. CDR3 bases: TGCGCCAGCACCCAGGGCTACGAGCAGTACTTC.

This clone has a single count. The rearrangement uses TRBV7-2 and TRBJ2-2; D gene unclear. Trimming shortened V by 3 bases and J by 2 bases, and 16 bases separated the two germline ends. The germline V gene encodes CDR1 SGHTA and CDR2 FQGNSA. This CDR3 is 17 amino acids long. CDR3 sequence: CASSLLEKSENTGELFF. CDR3 coding DNA: TGTGCCAGCAGCTTGTTGGAGAAGAGCGAAAACACCGGGGAGCTGTTTTTT.

DNA for the CDR3: TGTGCCAGTACCGAGGCCGGCAAAAACATTCAGTACTTC. Residues: CASTEAGKNIQYF. The chain links TRBV19 to TRBJ2-4, with unresolved D. Per germline, CDR1 LNHDA and CDR2 SQIVND (reference sequence). The V gene lost 7 bases and the J gene lost 3 bases, with 10 bases spanning the gap. CDR3 length: 13 amino acids.

This clone came up once. CDR3 in DNA: TGTGCCAGCAGAGAGCAGATGAACTATGGCTACACCTTC. Translation: CASREQMNYGYTF. The V call is TRBV6-5, the J call TRBJ1-2; no definite D call. This CDR3 is 13 amino acids long. V dropped 6 bases and J dropped 2 bases, with 10 bases sitting between them. The germline CDR1 and CDR2 sequences are MNHEY and SVGAGI.

The genes are TRBV11-2 and TRBJ1-2, with D possibly TRBD1 on 6 matching bases. The germline V and J ends were trimmed by 5 bases and 4 bases, with 17 bases remaining between them. The CDR3 contains 15 residues. Germline lookup yields CDR1 SGHAT and CDR2 FQNNGV. The CDR3 protein is CASSVLTTGPYGYTF. Written as DNA, the CDR3 is TGTGCCAGCAGCGTCTTAACGACAGGACCCTATGGCTACACCTTC.

Concerning this clone: An end of the junction differs from the germline gene, which may be a read error. The rearrangement links TRBV5-3 to TRBJ2-7, with D perhaps matching TRBD1 (5 bases). TRBV5-3 is labeled an ORF, and its function is uncertain. The CDR3 runs to 13 residues. The CDR3 reads CASSLGRPYEQYF. DNA of the CDR3: TGTGCCAGCAGCTTGGGGCGGCCCTACGAGCAGTACTTC.

The chain joins TRBV5-4 to TRBJ2-1; 7 bases align to TRBD2. The CDR3 has 17 amino acids. J was trimmed by 2 bases and V by 4 bases; bases with no gene match: 12. Germline V lookup: CDR1 SGHNT, CDR2 YYREEE (reference sequence). This chain's CDR3 is CASSLGVAGETYNEQFF. CDR3 nucleotides: TGTGCCAGCAGCCTGGGTGTAGCGGGCGAAACCTACAATGAGCAGTTCTTC.

The genes are TRBV27 and TRBJ2-7; tentatively, D is TRBD1 (6 bases). V lost 2 bases and J lost 0, with 11 bases in between. This CDR3 spans 15 amino acids. Germline CDR1 reads MNHEY; CDR2 reads SMNVEV (reference sequence). The CDR3 DNA sequence: TGTGCCAGCAGTTTAACCGGGACATTCTCCTACGAGCAGTACTTC. This translates into CASSLTGTFSYEQYF.

This rearrangement joins TRBV2 to TRBJ2-1; 8 bases are a match to TRBD2. The CDR3 consists of 13 residues. Germline CDR1 is SNHLY and CDR2 is FYNNEI. V lost 7 bases to trimming and J lost 13 bases; unmatched junction nucleotides: 12. CDR3 region: CASIVRRTSLQFF. Written as DNA, the CDR3 is TGTGCCAGCATCGTTCGACGGACTAGCTTACAGTTCTTC.

Here the CDR3 reads CASSQERTGNTEAFF. CDR3 nucleotide sequence: TGTGCCAGCAGCCAAGAGAGGACAGGGAACACTGAAGCTTTCTTT. This chain joins TRBV14 and TRBJ1-1, with 7 bases lining up with TRBD1. Unmatched junction bases numbered 2, after V lost 0 bases and J lost 1 base. Looked up from germline, CDR1 is SGHDN and CDR2 is FVKESK. The CDR3 is 15 residues long.